These 24 T cell receptor beta chains originate from one sample sequenced in a study of cytomegalovirus exposure and HLA in healthy donors. Primers included in the PCR were 60 Vbeta and 13 Jbeta primers. Measured with immunoSEQ multiplex PCR; TCRdb has only the in-frame clones, and not every one. The table has tens of thousands of clones, more than 65% seen once. The sequencing sample was made of PBMCs. Receptor source: a woman in her thirties or forties in good health and CMV-seropositive.

The chain carries TRBV30 and TRBJ1-2, with D perhaps TRBD1 (6 bases). CDR1 and CDR2 (germline): GTSNPN, SVGIG (reference sequence). V was pared by 4 bases and J by 7 bases, with 16 bases between. The CDR3 has 13 amino acids. CDR3 DNA: TGTGCCTGGAAGGATGGGACACCACCTGGCTACACCTTC. Its protein is CAWKDGTPPGYTF. Combining the CDR3 with reference TRBV30 and TRBJ1-2 gives the whole variable domain SQTIHQWPATLVQPVGSPLSLECTVEGTSNPNLYWYRQAAGRGLQLLFYSVGIGQISSEVPQNLSASRPQDRQFILSSKKLLLSDSGFYLCAWKDGTPPGYTFGSGTRLTVV.

The J gene is TRBJ2-2, the V gene TRBV4-2, with TRBD1 matching over 9 bases. Germline lookup yields CDR1 LGHNA and CDR2 YNFKEQ. Losses at the gene ends were 0 bases for V and 5 bases for J; bases not matched to a gene: 1. This CDR3 has 15 residues. The CDR3 nucleotides are TGTGCCAGCAGCCAAGAAGGACAGGGGACCGGGGAGCTGTTTTTT. It yields the protein CASSQEGQGTGELFF.

The rearrangement links TRBV28 to TRBJ2-3, with D possibly matching TRBD2 (5 bases). This CDR3 spans 17 amino acids. Trimming cost V 8 bases and J 0 bases, with 21 bases left between them. In germline, CDR1 is MDHEN, CDR2 SYDVKM. The chain's CDR3 is CASGILMRATSTDTQYF. CDR3 coding DNA: TGTGCCAGCGGTATTTTGATGAGGGCAACTAGCACAGATACGCAGTATTTT. The full variable domain, completed using reference TRBV28 and TRBJ2-3, is DVKVTQSSRYLVKRTGEKVFLECVQDMDHENMFWYRQDPGLGLRLIYFSYDVKMKEKGDIPEGYSVSREKKERFSLILESASTNQTSMYLCASGILMRATSTDTQYFGPGTRLTVL.

The table lists this clone with a count of one. J is TRBJ2-5 and V is TRBV9, with D perhaps TRBD1 (6 bases). With 2 bases removed from V and 0 bases from J, the gap between germline ends came to 14 bases. Germline V lookup: CDR1 SGDLS, CDR2 YYNGEE. The CDR3 spans 16 residues. The CDR3 sequence is CASSVQGQMYQETQYF. CDR3 nucleotides: TGTGCCAGCAGCGTTCAGGGGCAGATGTACCAAGAGACCCAGTACTTC.

The V call is TRBV1, the J call TRBJ1-5. TRBV1 is described as a pseudogene. This CDR3 spans 16 amino acids. The CDR3 here is CTSTPEGGLSNQPQHF. DNA for the CDR3: TGCACCAGCACCCCCGAGGGAGGGCTCAGCAATCAGCCCCAGCATTTT.

V usage is TRBV6-1 and J usage is TRBJ2-7; the D gene is possibly TRBD1 (6 bases). V lost 10 bases to trimming and J lost 3 bases, with 16 bases between them. Germline-derived CDR1 and CDR2 are MNHNS and SASEGT. CDR3 length: 13 amino acids. The CDR3 bases are TGTGCCACCCTCCCGGGACACCGCTACGAGCAGTACTTC. It encodes CATLPGHRYEQYF.

The chain employs TRBV12-2 and TRBJ2-3; the table names TRBD1, a call not compared with the DNA. TRBV12-2 is classified as a pseudogene. This CDR3 comprises 15 residues. CDR3 region: CASRWGDRGGNTQYF. Written as DNA, the CDR3 is TGTGCAAGTCGCTGGGGGGACAGGGGTGGAAATACGCAGTATTTT.

The chain carries TRBV6-1 and TRBJ2-7; D unresolved. Germline V gives CDR1 MNHNS, CDR2 SASEGT. V lost 2 bases to trimming and J lost 0 bases, with 11 bases between them. The CDR3 is made up of 15 amino acids. DNA for the CDR3: TGTGCCAGCAGTGAAAAGGAGAGGAGCTCCTACGAGCAGTACTTC. This gives the protein CASSEKERSSYEQYF.

This clone is medium-sized by share. The chain couples TRBV10-1 to TRBJ2-1; TRBD1 is a possible D gene (6 bases). Trimming removed 4 bases at V and 6 bases at J, with 7 bases between. Germline-derived CDR1 and CDR2 are WNHNN and SYGVQD (reference sequence). CDR3 length: 12 amino acids. The CDR3, as DNA: TGCGCCAGCAGTGGACAGGCCAATGAGCAGTTCTTC. This gives the protein CASSGQANEQFF.

This clone was found once. Sequence at one end of the junction differs from germline and may be a read error. This chain connects TRBV27 to TRBJ2-7; D not resolved. Germline V gene data show CDR1 as MNHEY and CDR2 as SMNVEV (reference sequence). The CDR3 loop spans 9 amino acids. CDR3: CASSRVNHF. CDR3 nucleotides: TGTGCCAGCAGTCGCGTGAATCACTTC.

The chain has TRBV4-1 and TRBJ2-5; TRBD1 matches at 9 bases. Trimming cost V 4 bases and J 3 bases; bases outside gene matches: 3. The CDR3 extends over 14 amino acids. CDR1 MGHRA and CDR2 YSYEKL come from the germline V gene. In DNA, the CDR3 is TGCGCCAGCAGCCCTTGGACAGGGGAAGAGACCCAGTACTTC. Its translation: CASSPWTGEETQYF.

The V gene is TRBV6-6, the J gene TRBJ2-7; TRBD1 agrees at 8 bases. This CDR3 region has 14 residues. V was clipped by 2 bases and J by 3 bases; unmatched bases: 3. Per the germline V gene, CDR1 is MNHNY and CDR2 is SVGAGI (reference sequence). The CDR3, as DNA: TGTGCCAGCAGTTACCGGGACAGGTACTACGAGCAGTACTTC. Encoded protein: CASSYRDRYYEQYF.

The gene calls are TRBV5-1 and TRBJ1-1; TRBD1 agrees at 10 bases. The CDR3 runs to 14 residues. Trimming cost V 3 bases and J 9 bases; bases outside gene matches: 8. Germline values: CDR1 SGHRS, CDR2 YFSETQ. The CDR3 DNA sequence: TGCGCCAGCAGCTCCGGGACAGGGGCAAGTAAAGCTTTCTTT. Translated, it gives CASSSGTGASKAFF. The variable domain in full, completed from reference TRBV5-1 and TRBJ1-1, reads KAGVTQTPRYLIKTRGQQVTLSCSPISGHRSVSWYQQTPGQGLQFLFEYFSETQRNKGNFPGRFSGRQFSNSRSEMNVSTLELGDSALYLCASSSGTGASKAFFGQGTRLTVV.

V is TRBV7-9 and J is TRBJ2-3; TRBD1 matches 7 bases. After removal of 5 bases from V and 2 bases from J, the junction contained 4 bases not matched to a gene. CDR3 length: 14 residues. Germline CDR1 and CDR2: SEHNR and FQNEAQ (reference sequence). The CDR3 reads CASSPTGYTDTQYF. The CDR3 nucleotides read TGTGCCAGCAGCCCGACAGGGTACACAGATACGCAGTATTTT.

To note about this clone: Other DNA variants within this sample encode the same CDR3. The gene calls are TRBV30 and TRBJ2-6; D not resolved. In germline, CDR1 is GTSNPN, CDR2 SVGIG (reference sequence). Trimming left V 4 bases short and J 2 bases short, with 9 bases between. There are 14 residues in the CDR3. The CDR3 sequence is CAWKPQAGANVLTF. The CDR3 DNA reads as TGTGCCTGGAAACCCCAGGCTGGGGCCAACGTCCTGACTTTC. Filled out from reference TRBV30 and TRBJ2-6, the complete variable domain reads SQTIHQWPATLVQPVGSPLSLECTVEGTSNPNLYWYRQAAGRGLQLLFYSVGIGQISSEVPQNLSASRPQDRQFILSSKKLLLSDSGFYLCAWKPQAGANVLTFGAGSRLTVL.

The gene calls are TRBV6-5 and TRBJ1-1, with TRBD1 matching 9 bases. CDR1 and CDR2 from the germline V gene are MNHEY and SVGAGI. Germline trimming cut 8 bases from V and 11 bases from J; bases unmatched to any gene: 9. The CDR3 consists of 12 residues. Here the CDR3 DNA reads TGTGCCAGCTCATGGGACAGGGCTTACGCTTTCTTT. It yields the protein CASSWDRAYAFF.

The V call is TRBV28, the J call TRBJ1-5, with 10 bases aligning to TRBD1. V lost 4 bases, J lost 4 bases, and 1 base stayed unmatched. The germline CDR1 and CDR2 sequences are MDHEN and SYDVKM. The CDR3 has 14 residues. CDR3 protein: CASSWDRGNQPQHF. For the CDR3, the DNA is TGTGCCAGCAGTTGGGACAGGGGAAATCAGCCCCAGCATTTT.

This chain connects TRBV27 to TRBJ2-3; TRBD2 matches 11 bases. This CDR3 comprises 15 residues. The trim removed 0 bases at V and 6 bases at J, leaving 2 bases unmatched. Germline V CDR1 and CDR2: MNHEY, SMNVEV (reference sequence). For the CDR3, the DNA is TGTGCCAGCAGTTTATCGGCTAGCGGGAGGGATACGCAGTATTTT. Translating it yields CASSLSASGRDTQYF.

This chain links TRBV7-9 with TRBJ1-3; TRBD1 matches 9 bases. Unmatched junction bases numbered 5, after V lost 5 bases and J lost 0 bases. CDR3 size: 16 residues. Germline V CDR1 and CDR2: SEHNR, FQNEAQ (reference sequence). CDR3 nucleotides: TGTGCCAGCAGCCTAGGACAGGGGCGCTCTGGAAACACCATATATTTT. Encoded protein: CASSLGQGRSGNTIYF.

The count of this clone is one. This chain links TRBV5-1 with TRBJ2-1; TRBD2 agrees at 8 bases. Looked up from germline, CDR1 is SGHRS and CDR2 is YFSETQ. V was clipped by 0 bases and J by 6 bases; unmatched bases: 14. The CDR3 length is 18 residues. DNA of the CDR3: TGCGCCAGCAGCTTGGCCGGGTCGGGGGGGGGCTCATCCAATGAGCAGTTCTTC. This gives the protein CASSLAGSGGGSSNEQFF.

V is TRBV5-1 and J is TRBJ2-7; 7 nucleotides line up with TRBD1. This CDR3 spans 14 amino acids. The trim removed 0 bases at V and 5 bases at J, leaving 5 bases unmatched. Germline-derived CDR1 and CDR2 are SGHRS and YFSETQ. DNA of the CDR3: TGCGCCAGCAGCTTGGGGGGACAGTTTAACGAGCAGTACTTC. It encodes CASSLGGQFNEQYF. The variable domain in full, with the rest retrieved from reference TRBV5-1 and TRBJ2-7, is KAGVTQTPRYLIKTRGQQVTLSCSPISGHRSVSWYQQTPGQGLQFLFEYFSETQRNKGNFPGRFSGRQFSNSRSEMNVSTLELGDSALYLCASSLGGQFNEQYFGPGTRLTVT.

The genes are TRBV4-3 and TRBJ1-2; maybe TRBD1 (5 bases). Germline V gene lookup returns CDR1 LGHNA and CDR2 YSLEER. This CDR3 contains 16 residues. Between the trimmed V and J ends, which lost 0 bases and 4 bases, there was a span of 15 bases. CDR3 sequence: CASSQDRGDRGYGYTF. DNA for the CDR3: TGCGCCAGCAGCCAAGATCGGGGGGATCGGGGCTATGGCTACACCTTC.

This chain connects TRBV2 to TRBJ1-1; 7 bases map to TRBD1. Germline lookup yields CDR1 SNHLY and CDR2 FYNNEI. This CDR3 is 13 amino acids long. V dropped 6 bases and J dropped 0; count of bases not matched to a gene: 1. In DNA form, the CDR3 reads TGTGCCAGCAGGGGACAGATGAACACTGAAGCTTTCTTT. As protein: CASRGQMNTEAFF.

The V and J genes are TRBV18 and TRBJ2-7; D is possibly TRBD1 (6 bases). V was cut by 6 bases and J by 1 base, with 13 bases left in between. The CDR3 contains 14 residues. Germline V lookup: CDR1 KGHSH, CDR2 LQKENI. Here the CDR3 DNA reads TGTGCCAGCTCCCCAGGGGCGTCATCCTACGAGCAGTACTTC. It translates to CASSPGASSYEQYF.